The 32 T cell receptor beta chains in this list originate from one sample, sequenced in a study of cytomegalovirus exposure and HLA in healthy donors. The PCR had 60 Vbeta and 13 Jbeta primers. Libraries were prepared by immunoSEQ multiplex PCR; TCRdb keeps only in-frame clonotypes and omits some of them. The sample carries 130,000 or so clones, about 8% recorded once. Sequences were obtained from PBMCs. These receptors originate from a woman between 40 and 55 years old in good health and CMV-seropositive.

This clone was seen more than once but under ten times. This chain links TRBV6-6 with TRBJ2-7, with 8 bases lining up with TRBD2. Germline CDR1 and CDR2: MNHNY and SVGAGI (reference sequence). After removal of 2 bases from V and 5 bases from J, the junction contained 11 bases not matched to a gene. This CDR3 contains 16 residues. The CDR3 DNA is TGTGCCAGCAGTTACGCTCTCCCGGGAGGGGTCCACGAGCAGTACTTC. Translation: CASSYALPGGVHEQYF.

The chain employs TRBV15 and TRBJ1-1; 7 bases fit TRBD1. The germline V gene has CDR1 LNHNV and CDR2 YYDKDF (reference sequence). The V and J ends lost 0 bases and 3 bases, in that order; junction bases with no gene match: 7. The CDR3 loop spans 16 amino acids. DNA of the CDR3: TGTGCCACCAGCAGAGATGTAGGGGGCTACGACACTGAAGCTTTCTTT. As protein: CATSRDVGGYDTEAFF.

The V call is TRBV7-6, the J call TRBJ1-1, with 12 bases that match TRBD1. The CDR3 has 15 residues. The germline gives CDR1 SGHVS, CDR2 FNYEAQ. With 3 bases clipped from V and 6 bases from J, the junction kept 5 bases outside the gene matches. CDR3 region: CASSLTGTGGSEAFF. CDR3 nucleotides: TGTGCCAGCAGCTTGACCGGGACAGGGGGCTCTGAAGCTTTCTTT.

This clone was detected a few times. V usage is TRBV12-5 and J usage is TRBJ2-7; TRBD1 might be the D (6 bases). Germline V gene lookup returns CDR1 LGHNT and CDR2 FRNRAP. Trimming stripped 8 bases from V and 5 bases from J, with 16 bases between. CDR3 size: 13 residues. This CDR3 is CASRQGLVNEQYF. The CDR3 DNA is TGTGCTAGTCGTCAGGGGTTGGTAAACGAGCAGTACTTC.

The V and J genes are TRBV2 and TRBJ1-5; a possible D gene is TRBD1 (5 bases). This CDR3 contains 13 residues. The germline V gene has CDR1 SNHLY and CDR2 FYNNEI. V gave up 3 bases and J gave up 2 bases, with 5 bases separating them. The DNA of the CDR3 is TGTGCCAGCAGTGACAGGGGCAATCAGCCCCAGCATTTT. Translated, it gives CASSDRGNQPQHF.

The rearrangement joins TRBV7-8 to TRBJ2-2, with 8 bases that match TRBD1. The CDR3 is 16 residues long. The V and J ends lost 5 bases and 3 bases, in that order; junction bases with no gene match: 8. Germline CDR1 SGHVS, CDR2 FQNEAQ. CDR3 sequence reads: CASSIRGPSDTGELFF. The CDR3 DNA reads TGTGCCAGCAGCATCAGGGGGCCTTCGGACACCGGGGAGCTGTTTTTT.

The chain has TRBV7-9 and TRBJ2-7, with TRBD2 as a possible D gene (5 bases). Trimming took off 3 bases at V and 2 bases at J, with 14 bases between the two ends. This CDR3 contains 15 residues. The V gene's germline CDR1 is SEHNR and CDR2 FQNEAQ (reference sequence). Here the CDR3 reads CASSLDLTRTYEQYF. The CDR3 DNA reads as TGTGCCAGCAGCTTGGACTTGACACGGACCTACGAGCAGTACTTC.

This clone was detected a few times. The chain links TRBV2 to TRBJ1-4, with a tentative D call TRBD1 (6 bases). The CDR3 has 14 amino acids. Germline CDR1 and CDR2: SNHLY and FYNNEI. Trimming removed 6 bases from V and 6 bases from J, with 14 bases in between. The CDR3 DNA reads TGTGCCAGCAGAGGGGACAATTGGGATGAAAAACTGTTTTTT. It encodes CASRGDNWDEKLFF.

V usage is TRBV19 and J usage is TRBJ2-7, with a possible D match to TRBD1 (6 bases). The V end was cut by 1 base, the J end by 2 bases, with 9 bases between. The germline V gene has CDR1 LNHDA and CDR2 SQIVND (reference sequence). The CDR3 is 14 residues long. CDR3 sequence (DNA): TGTGCCAGTAGTATAGTTCCAGGGGCCTACGAGCAGTACTTC. As protein: CASSIVPGAYEQYF.

V gene TRBV6-6 combines with J gene TRBJ2-7; D possibly corresponds to TRBD2 (7 bases). V was trimmed by 5 bases and J by 0 bases, leaving 11 bases between them. There are 14 residues in the CDR3. CDR1 and CDR2 (germline): MNHNY, SVGAGI (reference sequence). CDR3 sequence reads: CASSGGGSSYEQYF. DNA for the CDR3: TGTGCCAGCAGTGGGGGGGGCAGCTCCTACGAGCAGTACTTC.

V and J are TRBV15 and TRBJ1-2; D might be TRBD1 (6 bases). Trimming pared 0 bases from V and 4 bases from J, leaving 12 bases between. The CDR3 consists of 15 residues. Germline loops: CDR1 LNHNV, CDR2 YYDKDF (reference sequence). This CDR3 reads CATSRDGRGSYGYTF. The CDR3 DNA reads TGTGCCACCAGCAGAGATGGCAGGGGTTCCTATGGCTACACCTTC.

A few counts support this clone. This chain uses TRBV25-1 with TRBJ2-1, with D perhaps TRBD2 (6 bases). Germline loops: CDR1 MGHDK, CDR2 SYGVNS. This CDR3 is 14 amino acids long. V was shortened by 5 bases and J by 4 bases, with 12 bases between the two germline ends. CDR3 residues: CASSLIGGYNEQFF. CDR3 DNA sequence: TGTGCCAGCAGTTTGATCGGGGGATACAATGAGCAGTTCTTC.

This clone appeared a few times. In DNA, the CDR3 is TGTGCCAGCAGTTACAGGTCGGACACTGAAGCTTTCTTT. Translated, it gives CASSYRSDTEAFF. The chain links TRBV2 to TRBJ1-1; tentative D call: TRBD1 (5 bases). This CDR3 has 13 amino acids. Germline loops: CDR1 SNHLY, CDR2 FYNNEI. V gave up 5 bases and J gave up 3 bases, with 10 bases separating them.

This clone was observed a handful of times. The V gene is TRBV18, the J gene TRBJ2-7, with D maybe TRBD2 (5 bases). The CDR3 runs 13 residues. The germline V and J ends were trimmed by 3 bases and 3 bases, with 9 bases remaining between them. Looked up from germline, CDR1 is KGHSH and CDR2 is LQKENI. CDR3 sequence reads: CASSPGELYEQYF. CDR3 coding DNA: TGTGCCAGCTCACCGGGAGAACTCTACGAGCAGTACTTC. The whole variable domain, remainder taken from reference TRBV18 and TRBJ2-7, is NAGVMQNPRHLVRRRGQEARLRCSPMKGHSHVYWYRQLPEEGLKFMVYLQKENIIDESGMPKERFSAEFPKEGPSILRIQQVVRGDSAAYFCASSPGELYEQYFGPGTRLTVT.

This clone was counted a few times. The V gene is TRBV5-1, the J gene TRBJ1-1; D may be TRBD1 (5 bases). The CDR3 runs 15 residues. CDR1 and CDR2 from the germline V gene are SGHRS and YFSETQ. V was shortened by 4 bases and J by 1 base, with 14 bases between the two germline ends. The chain's CDR3 is CASSPSPGRNTEAFF. CDR3 nucleotide sequence: TGCGCCAGCAGCCCAAGCCCAGGGCGGAACACTGAAGCTTTCTTT. The full variable domain, completed using reference TRBV5-1 and TRBJ1-1, is KAGVTQTPRYLIKTRGQQVTLSCSPISGHRSVSWYQQTPGQGLQFLFEYFSETQRNKGNFPGRFSGRQFSNSRSEMNVSTLELGDSALYLCASSPSPGRNTEAFFGQGTRLTVV.

This clone was recorded a few times. This rearrangement joins TRBV6-1 to TRBJ2-7; 7 nucleotides match TRBD1. V dropped 8 bases and J dropped 6; count of bases not matched to a gene: 10. CDR1 is MNHNS, CDR2 SASEGT, per germline. This CDR3 has 13 amino acids. The CDR3 nucleotides read TGTGCCAGCGCTGACAGGGAGATGAGCGAGCAGTACTTC. Translating gives CASADREMSEQYF.

This chain uses TRBV5-4 with TRBJ2-5; D possibly corresponds to TRBD1 (6 bases). The J call may be faulty, since TRBJ2-7 better matches the DNA end. The CDR3 has 15 amino acids. The germline V gene has CDR1 SGHNT and CDR2 YYREEE (reference sequence). The CDR3 DNA sequence: TGTGCCAGCAGCCCAGGGGACCGGAGCTCCTACGAGCAGTACTTC. Protein sequence: CASSPGDRSSYEQYF.

This clone was picked up a small number of times. The rearrangement links TRBV6-5 to TRBJ2-5; 8 bases map to TRBD2. Germline V gene data show CDR1 as MNHEY and CDR2 as SVGAGI. The CDR3 is 16 residues long. V gave up 2 bases and J gave up 5 bases; unmatched junction bases: 10. The DNA for the CDR3 is TGTGCCAGCAGTTACAGCGGGGGAGGACCTGGGGAGACCCAGTACTTC. Translated: CASSYSGGGPGETQYF.

This clone was seen more than once but under ten times. This sequence joins TRBV12-5 and TRBJ2-1; no firm D call. The CDR3 runs to 15 residues. V lost 0 bases and J 7 bases, leaving 13 bases between the germline ends. Germline-derived CDR1 and CDR2 are LGHNT and FRNRAP. The CDR3 DNA is TGTGCTAGTGGTTTGGTTACAGACCCTCGAAATGAGCAGTTCTTC. It encodes CASGLVTDPRNEQFF.

The rearrangement joins TRBV5-5 to TRBJ2-7, with D possibly being TRBD2 (5 bases). The CDR3 covers 17 residues. Per germline, CDR1 SGHKS and CDR2 YYEKEE (reference sequence). Trimming took 1 base from V and 2 from J, leaving 19 bases between them. The CDR3 region has the DNA TGTGCCAGCAGCTTGAGCTATGCGGGTATCAACCCCTACGAGCAGTACTTC. Amino acids: CASSLSYAGINPYEQYF.

The CDR3 DNA sequence: TGCAGCGGCGAGAACACTGAAGCTTTCTTT. Encoded protein: CSGENTEAFF. The rearrangement joins TRBV29-1 to TRBJ1-1, with D unclear. The CDR3 is made up of 10 amino acids. Trimming shortened V by 7 bases and J by 1 base, and 4 bases separated the two germline ends. Germline V gene lookup returns CDR1 SQVTM and CDR2 ANQGSEA.

This chain links TRBV29-1 with TRBJ1-2; tentative D call: TRBD1 (6 bases). The germline CDR1 and CDR2 sequences are SQVTM and ANQGSEA. Between the trimmed V and J ends, which lost 6 bases and 3 bases, there was a span of 14 bases. CDR3 size: 13 residues. CDR3 coding DNA: TGCAGCGTGCTTTACAGGGCTTACTATGGCTACACCTTC. Protein product: CSVLYRAYYGYTF.

This clone occurred a few times. This sequence joins TRBV9 and TRBJ2-5; the match to TRBD2 covers 8 bases. Germline values: CDR1 SGDLS, CDR2 YYNGEE. This CDR3 contains 18 residues. Germline trimming cut 3 bases from V and 0 bases from J; bases unmatched to any gene: 13. The DNA of the CDR3 is TGTGCCAGCAGCGGGCCTCTGGGCGCGGGGGGCCACCAAGAGACCCAGTACTTC. Translation gives CASSGPLGAGGHQETQYF.

The chain recombines TRBV19 with TRBJ1-6; 7 nucleotides line up with TRBD1. Germline CDR1 reads LNHDA; CDR2 reads SQIVND (reference sequence). Trimming at V came to 3 bases and at J to 5 bases, leaving 4 bases not matched to a gene. The CDR3 extends over 15 amino acids. The CDR3 DNA follows: TGTGCCAGTAGTATCATCCAGGGGGATAATTCACCCCTCCACTTT. It translates to CASSIIQGDNSPLHF.

This clone has just a few counts. The chain carries TRBV28 and TRBJ2-1; D may be TRBD2 (6 bases). The CDR3 is 14 residues long. The V end was cut by 8 bases, the J end by 1 base, with 12 bases between. Germline CDR1 and CDR2: MDHEN and SYDVKM. CDR3 protein: CASSPAGSYNEQFF. CDR3 nucleotides: TGTGCCAGCTCTCCCGCGGGGTCCTACAATGAGCAGTTCTTC.

In its sample, this clone was seen a few times. A much bigger clone sits one base away, suggesting this may be a read error. The gene calls are TRBV7-9 and TRBJ1-1, with a tentative D call TRBD1 (5 bases). CDR1 SEHNR and CDR2 FQNEAQ come from the germline V gene (reference sequence). The CDR3 sequence is 13 residues long. V was trimmed by 6 bases and J by 1 base, leaving 9 bases between them. The CDR3 loop reads CASSQQENTEAFF. In DNA, the CDR3 is TGTGCCAGCAGTCAACAGGAGAACACTGAAGCTTTCTTT.

This clone was seen a handful of times. This rearrangement joins TRBV6-1 to TRBJ1-5, with TRBD1 matching over 7 bases. CDR3 length equals 15 residues. The V gene's germline CDR1 is MNHNS and CDR2 SASEGT. V shed 6 bases, J shed 3 bases, and the junction held 8 bases outside the gene matches. The CDR3 loop is CASREGDRPNQPQHF. CDR3 bases: TGTGCCAGCAGGGAGGGGGACAGACCCAATCAGCCCCAGCATTTT.

The V and J genes are TRBV6-1 and TRBJ1-4; 8 nucleotides agree with TRBD1. From germline, CDR1 is MNHNS and CDR2 SASEGT. The CDR3 extends over 14 amino acids. With V trimmed by 6 bases and J by 13 bases, 13 bases remained unmatched. The CDR3 sequence is CASRTRGLQGGLFF. In DNA form, the CDR3 reads TGTGCCAGCAGGACTCGGGGCTTACAGGGGGGACTGTTTTTT.

This clone was counted a few times. The genes are TRBV10-3 and TRBJ1-1, with a possible D match to TRBD1 (6 bases). Germline CDR1 is ENHRY and CDR2 is SYGVKD. The CDR3 consists of 14 residues. Trimming left V 7 bases short and J 6 bases short, with 18 bases between. The CDR3 sequence: CAIKGGGREAEAFF. Here the CDR3 DNA reads TGTGCCATCAAGGGGGGGGGCAGGGAGGCTGAAGCTTTCTTT.

This rearrangement joins TRBV27 to TRBJ2-4; maybe TRBD1 (6 bases). Germline V lookup: CDR1 MNHEY, CDR2 SMNVEV (reference sequence). The CDR3 covers 14 residues. Trimming took 5 bases from V and 8 from J, leaving 16 bases between them. CDR3 protein: CASSPTGIGDIQYF. In nucleotides, the CDR3 is TGTGCCAGCAGTCCCACAGGGATTGGGGACATTCAGTACTTC.

This clone was seen more than once but under ten times. The V and J genes are TRBV5-1 and TRBJ1-1; TRBD1 aligns across 8 bases. Germline trimming cut 2 bases from V and 0 bases from J; bases unmatched to any gene: 6. The germline CDR1 and CDR2 sequences are SGHRS and YFSETQ. The CDR3 has 16 amino acids. The CDR3 sequence: CASSFTGGSVNTEAFF. The CDR3 nucleotides read TGCGCCAGCAGCTTCACAGGGGGATCGGTGAACACTGAAGCTTTCTTT.

The sample holds a few counts of this clone. V gene TRBV5-1 combines with J gene TRBJ1-1; D perhaps matches TRBD1 (6 bases). CDR3 size: 14 residues. V shed 4 bases and J shed 5 bases, with 15 bases lying between them. Germline CDR1 and CDR2: SGHRS and YFSETQ. In DNA form, the CDR3 reads TGCGCCAGCAGCCCCCGGGAGGGGGGTACTGAAGCTTTCTTT. Protein: CASSPREGGTEAFF.